A single TCR beta chain is shown here with its context. No antigen is known for it. These data come from a study of T cell responses to AZD1222 COVID-19 vaccine. This table comes from immunoSEQ multiplex PCR, and its TCRdb copy is limited to in-frame clones, with some not included. The sample records roughly 120,000 clones, approximately 90% being singletons. The CDR3 is 13 amino acids. V was clipped by 1 base and J by 7 bases, with 10 bases between them. Germline CDR1 reads LGHDT; CDR2 reads YNNKEL (reference sequence). Regarding the study as a whole: Sampling captured repertoires only after the peak T cell response.

The clonotype originates from an adult in good health. The gene calls are TRBV3-1 (or the pseudogene TRBV3-2) and TRBJ1-2; D remains unclear. The sample consisted of peripheral blood, taken on day 0 of AZD1222 vaccination. For the CDR3, the DNA is TGTGCCAGCAGCCAAGCTCCGTTCAGTGGCTACACCTTC. The encoded protein is CASSQAPFSGYTF.